This T cell receptor beta chain was recorded in a study of CD8 T cells in ankylosing spondylitis. Findings of the study overall: Seemingly characteristic of ankylosing spondylitis blood was a TCR beta motif consisting of several highly homologous variants. According to the report, clones linked to the disease were significantly enriched in matched synovial fluid samples taken from ankylosing spondylitis patients.

The CDR3 contains 16 residues. V lost 5 bases and J 1 base, leaving 17 bases between the germline ends. In germline, CDR1 is SGHTA, CDR2 FQGNSA. As concerns this clonotype: What it binds is not known.

One entry per CDR3 protein, called by TCRdb with MiXCR from the 5' RACE reads. The sample has under 950,000 distinct CDR3 sequences, under 20% seen once. V usage is TRBV7-2 and J usage is TRBJ1-2, with D unclear. The receptor was derived from a male donor with ankylosing spondylitis. Material: blood, either unsorted or a sorted T cell fraction (not recorded which). Here the CDR3 reads CASSLGAGRYNYGYTF. DNA for the CDR3: TGTGCCAGCAGCCTCGGAGCTGGACGGTATAACTATGGCTACACCTTC.